What follows are 13 T cell receptor delta chains derived from one specimen sequenced in a study of gamma-delta chains in newborns, infants, children (dated by TCRdb to the late 2010s). Sequencing was performed on an Illumina MiSeq. Public reads were reanalyzed in TCRdb with CATT, and rows carrying the same DNA were merged afterwards. This sample holds 13,000 to 15,000 delta-chain clones; approximately 7% were observed only once. About a fifth of the sample goes to the ten largest clones. The specimen was blood. The receptors stem from a child who was a newborn, infant or young child, either healthy, febrile or measles-vaccinated (not recorded which).

The chain carries TRDV2 and TRDJ2, with TRDD3 matching over 8 bases. J lost 2 bases, V lost 1 base, and 8 bases had no gene match. CDR3 length: 17 amino acids. From germline, CDR1 is GEAIGNYY and CDR2 EKD. The CDR3 is CACDTGTGIPLTAQLFF. Here the CDR3 DNA reads TGTGCCTGTGACACGGGAACGGGGATACCCTTGACAGCACAACTCTTCTTT.

Concerning this clone: A read error may explain this, as a much larger clone is one base away. V and J are TRDV2 and TRDJ3; 10 bases line up with TRDD3. The CDR3 has 20 residues. Germline V CDR1 and CDR2: GEAIGNYY, EKD. DNA of the CDR3: TGTGCCTGTGACACCGTCGGGGGATACGCGAGCTCCTGGGACACCCGACAGGTGTTTTTC. Protein product: CACDTVGGYASSWDTRQVFF.

As for this clone: The TCRdb protein fails to match the DNA translation at residue 10; the protein reported here was translated from the DNA. This chain uses TRDV2 with TRDJ3, with TRDD3 matching 7 bases. V trimming: 2 bases; J trimming: 0 bases; junction bases outside the gene matches: 9. The CDR3 runs 19 residues. CDR1 is GEAIGNYY, CDR2 EKD, per germline. The CDR3 sequence is CACDKILGIISWDTRQMFF. In DNA form, the CDR3 reads TGTGCCTGTGACAAAATACTGGGGATAATCTCCTGGGACACCCGACAGATGTTTTTC.

The rearrangement joins TRDV2 to TRDJ2, with 11 nucleotides matching TRDD3. Losses at the gene ends were 3 bases for V and 11 bases for J; bases not matched to a gene: 10. The V gene's germline CDR1 is GEAIGNYY and CDR2 EKD. This CDR3 region has 15 residues. As DNA, the CDR3 is TGTGCCTGTGACGTACTGGGGGATATGAGAGCGCAACTCTTCTTT. It translates to CACDVLGDMRAQLFF.

This clone was seen ten or more times. V usage is TRDV3 and J usage is TRDJ2, with D possibly matching TRDD3 (5 bases). V lost 0 bases and J 4 bases, leaving 6 bases between the germline ends. Germline-derived CDR1 and CDR2 are TVYSNPD and GDNSRS (reference sequence). The CDR3 spans 12 residues. This chain's CDR3 is CAFRGWTAQLFF. Here the CDR3 DNA reads TGTGCCTTTAGGGGATGGACAGCACAACTCTTCTTT.

This clone is judged medium-sized. The chain couples TRDV2 to TRDJ3; maybe TRDD3 (6 bases). V lost 2 bases and J lost 1, with 14 bases in between. CDR3 length: 18 amino acids. Looked up from germline, CDR1 is GEAIGNYY and CDR2 is EKD. DNA for the CDR3: TGTGCCTGTGACAGGCTGGGGCCTTTTTCCTGGGACACCCGACAGATGTTTTTC. Translation gives CACDRLGPFSWDTRQMFF.

Worth noting for this clone: The junction differs from germline at one of its ends, possibly a read error. This chain links TRDV2 with TRDJ3; 8 positions agree with TRDD3. CDR1 is GEAIGNYY, CDR2 EKD, per germline. This CDR3 region has 20 residues. CDR3 amino acids: CARDTVLGVRPSWDTRQMFF. In DNA, the CDR3 is TGTGCCCGTGACACCGTACTGGGGGTTCGCCCCTCCTGGGACACCCGACAGATGTTTTTC.

This clone was picked up many times. Other DNA variants within this sample encode the same CDR3. CDR3 amino acids: CACDTVGGGSSSWDTRQMFF. The CDR3 bases are TGTGCCTGTGACACCGTAGGCGGGGGATCAAGCTCCTGGGACACCCGACAGATGTTTTTC. The chain links TRDV2 to TRDJ3, with 7 bases identical to TRDD3. Unmatched junction bases numbered 10, after V lost 0 bases and J lost 0 bases. The length of the CDR3 is 20 residues. The germline gives CDR1 GEAIGNYY, CDR2 EKD.

This clone has more than one count but fewer than ten. Other nucleotide sequences in the sample specify the same CDR3. V gene TRDV2 combines with J gene TRDJ3, with 8 bases aligning to TRDD3. Germline V CDR1 and CDR2: GEAIGNYY, EKD. Trimming at V came to 0 bases and at J to 0 bases, leaving 6 bases not matched to a gene. CDR3 size: 19 residues. The CDR3 coding sequence is TGTGCCTGTGACACCGTGCTGGGGGACCGCTCCTGGGACACCCGACAGATGTTTTTC. Its translation: CACDTVLGDRSWDTRQMFF.

Within the sample, this clone is medium-sized. In the same sample, other DNA sequences code for this CDR3. The rearrangement uses TRDV2 and TRDJ3; 8 nucleotides align to TRDD3. Unmatched junction bases numbered 9, after V lost 0 bases and J lost 0 bases. The CDR3 length is 20 residues. The germline V gene has CDR1 GEAIGNYY and CDR2 EKD. The CDR3 region is CACDTVLGAPSSWDTRQMFF. In DNA form, the CDR3 reads TGTGCCTGTGACACCGTACTGGGGGCTCCCAGCTCCTGGGACACCCGACAGATGTTTTTC.

This clone came up a few times. TCRdb's protein, taken from a much larger clone, differs from this DNA's translation at residue 3, likely owing to a read error; the protein displayed comes from the DNA. This rearrangement joins TRDV2 to TRDJ3, with TRDD3 identical over 9 bases. The CDR3 runs to 19 residues. Germline CDR1 is GEAIGNYY and CDR2 is EKD. Here the CDR3 reads CARDAGYWGSSWDTRQMFF. Here the CDR3 DNA reads TGTGCCCGTGACGCGGGCTACTGGGGGAGCTCCTGGGACACCCGACAGATGTTTTTC.

The table lists this clone with a few counts. The chain joins TRDV2 to TRDJ3, with 7 bases aligning to TRDD3. The germline CDR1 and CDR2 sequences are GEAIGNYY and EKD. V lost 0 bases, J lost 1 base, and 2 bases stayed unmatched. The CDR3 consists of 17 residues. For the CDR3, the DNA is TGTGCCTGTGACACCGGCTGGGGGTCCTGGGACACCCGACAGATGTTTTTC. Translated, it gives CACDTGWGSWDTRQMFF.

This clone was seen at least ten times. This DNA's translation differs at residue 9 from TCRdb's protein, which comes from a much larger clone; a read error is likely, and the protein shown is translated from the DNA. The V gene is TRDV2, the J gene TRDJ2, with 11 bases that match TRDD3. Germline V gives CDR1 GEAIGNYY, CDR2 EKD. The CDR3 extends over 14 amino acids. Losses at the gene ends were 3 bases for V and 7 bases for J; bases not matched to a gene: 3. The DNA of the CDR3 is TGTGCCTGTGACGTACTGGGGGATAGAGCACAACTCTTCTTT. Translation gives CACDVLGDRAQLFF.